This TCR beta chain was profiled in a study of blood T cell repertoires in COVID-19. The germline CDR1 and CDR2 sequences are SGHNT and YENEEA. V was shortened by 1 base and J by 6 bases, with 10 bases between the two germline ends. This CDR3 is built from 14 residues. Clones were read by immunoSEQ multiplex PCR, and TCRdb kept only the in-frame ones, dropping some. The sample lists fewer than 650,000 clones, 85% to 90% occurring once. The chain couples TRBV11-3 to TRBJ2-1; unclear D gene. The origin of this receptor is a woman in her forties or fifties with COVID-19, enrolled during active disease. The source material was peripheral blood. The CDR3 nucleotides read TGTGCCAGCAGCTTAGGGTCGAAAGCCAATGAGCAGTTCTTC. Translated, it gives CASSLGSKANEQFF. The full variable domain, rest sourced from reference TRBV11-3 and TRBJ2-1, is EAGVVQSPRYKIIEKKQPVAFWCNPISGHNTLYWYLQNLGQGPELLIRYENEEAVDDSQLPKDRFSAERLKGVDSTLKIQPAELGDSAVYLCASSLGSKANEQFFGPGTRLTVL.